A single T cell receptor beta chain is shown here with its context. The antigen remains undetermined. The sample is drawn from a study of T-cell memory formation after mild COVID-19. As for the study in general: There were largely donor-specific TCR clusters. General observations from the study: CD4/CD8 balance characterized clones contracting day 15 to 85, and CD4+ skew characterized later expanders. Researchers could not confirm that second-wave clones peaking on day 37 targeted SARS-CoV-2.

The CDR3 sequence is 18 residues long. Germline V gene sequence: CDR1 SGHRS, CDR2 YFSETQ. Trimming removed 0 bases from V and 2 bases from J; junction bases left unmatched: 10. TCRdb redid the calling of the 5' RACE reads with MiXCR, one entry per CDR3 protein. The profile shows 470,000 or so distinct CDR3 sequences, roughly 23% of them singletons. Sequencing input: PBMCs or a T cell subset sorted from them (not recorded which). This chain joins TRBV5-1 and TRBJ2-1; 8 nucleotides agree with TRBD1. This clonotype originated in an adult woman who had mild COVID-19 (a few samples of this study predate the infection). Cell type and time point are not known. CDR3 residues: CASSLEGPDRVAYNEQFF. Written as DNA, the CDR3 is TGCGCCAGCAGCTTGGAGGGTCCGGACAGGGTGGCCTACAATGAGCAGTTCTTC.